What follows are 8 T cell receptor beta chains derived from one specimen sequenced in a study of blood T cell repertoires in COVID-19. Sequenced by immunoSEQ multiplex PCR; TCRdb stores in-frame clones only, minus some. The sample comprises about 110,000 clones, 88% of which are singletons, and 3% to 3.5% rests with the top ten. Sequenced input: peripheral blood. The receptor set was obtained from a woman aged 45-65 years with acute or convalescent COVID-19.

The chain carries TRBV5-4 and TRBJ2-2; tentatively, D is TRBD1 (5 bases). This CDR3 region has 12 residues. Germline lookup yields CDR1 SGHNT and CDR2 YYREEE (reference sequence). V lost 5 bases and J lost 4, with 6 bases in between. CDR3 coding DNA: TGTGCCAGCAGAAGGGGCACCGGGGAGCTGTTTTTT. This encodes CASRRGTGELFF.

The chain links TRBV5-6 to TRBJ2-1; a possible D gene is TRBD1 (6 bases). Trimming removed 4 bases from V and 4 bases from J, with 15 bases in between. This CDR3 spans 15 amino acids. The germline gives CDR1 SGHDT, CDR2 YYEEEE. The CDR3 DNA is TGTGCCAGCAGCAACCTGGGGGCGGGTTACAATGAGCAGTTCTTC. Its translation: CASSNLGAGYNEQFF.

The chain joins TRBV19 to TRBJ1-2, with 9 bases identical to TRBD1. J lost 4 bases, V lost 5 bases, and 17 bases had no gene match. Germline V gene data show CDR1 as LNHDA and CDR2 as SQIVND (reference sequence). The CDR3 extends over 18 amino acids. The CDR3 here is CASSGGGTGSVPVYGYTF. CDR3 coding DNA: TGTGCCAGTAGTGGAGGCGGGACAGGGAGCGTTCCGGTCTATGGCTACACCTTC.

The V call is TRBV28, the J call TRBJ2-7; the D gene is possibly TRBD1 (6 bases). The length of the CDR3 is 14 residues. CDR1 and CDR2 from the germline V gene are MDHEN and SYDVKM. Trimming shortened V by 7 bases and J by 3 bases, and 16 bases separated the two germline ends. The CDR3 nucleotides are TGTGCCAGCATTCAAACCGGGACACACTACGAGCAGTACTTC. As protein: CASIQTGTHYEQYF.

The gene calls are TRBV7-9 and TRBJ2-5; 11 bases agree with TRBD2. After removal of 5 bases from V and 3 bases from J, the junction contained 5 bases not matched to a gene. CDR1 and CDR2 (germline): SEHNR, FQNEAQ (reference sequence). This CDR3 comprises 15 residues. CDR3 sequence (DNA): TGTGCCAGCAGCACCCTGGGACTAGCGGAAGAGACCCAGTACTTC. As protein: CASSTLGLAEETQYF.

The chain couples TRBV15 to TRBJ2-5; D perhaps matches TRBD2 (6 bases). Germline-derived CDR1 and CDR2 are LNHNV and YYDKDF (reference sequence). The germline V and J ends were trimmed by 0 bases and 3 bases, with 11 bases remaining between them. The CDR3 is 15 amino acids. The CDR3 region is CATSRDTSGEETQYF. CDR3 DNA: TGTGCCACCAGCAGAGATACGTCGGGGGAAGAGACCCAGTACTTC.

As DNA, the CDR3 is TGCAGTGCTAGGGTGGGGACAGCTCAAACCTTC. This encodes CSARVGTAQTF. The genes are TRBV20-1 and TRBJ1-2; 7 positions agree with TRBD1. J lost 14 bases, V lost 3 bases, and 9 bases had no gene match. The CDR3 extends over 11 amino acids. From germline, CDR1 is DFQATT and CDR2 SNEGSKA (reference sequence).

CDR3 DNA sequence: TGTGCCAGCAGTTTTCTTAGGAGCGGGAGGTTAAAGACCCAGTACTTC. Residues: CASSFLRSGRLKTQYF. The V gene is TRBV28, the J gene TRBJ2-5, with 9 bases aligning to TRBD2. In germline, CDR1 is MDHEN, CDR2 SYDVKM. V gave up 3 bases and J gave up 6 bases; unmatched junction bases: 11. The CDR3 runs 16 residues.